The sample holds a few counts of the clone carrying this TCR beta chain. Its antigen remains unidentified. The entry originates in a study of T-cell reconstitution after alpha-beta-depleted transplantation in children. Trimming at V came to 2 bases and at J to 3 bases, leaving 12 bases not matched to a gene. The CDR3 sequence is 18 residues long. CDR1 MGHRA and CDR2 YSYEKL come from the germline V gene. A TCRbeta library incorporating unique molecular identifiers was prepared. TCRdb independently ran MiXCR on the PCR reads; one entry per CDR3 protein. The sample includes approximately 300,000 distinct CDR3 sequences, roughly 8.2% of them seen just once. Broader study findings: The study traced high day-60 TCRbeta diversity in some patients to surviving recipient T cells and thymic progenitors. As was reported, about two months after transplant, alpha-beta T cells came from several hundred expanded graft clones. T-cell counts and diversity at one year following transplant were attributed mainly to newly produced T cells.

The rearrangement joins TRBV4-1 to TRBJ2-7; TRBD2 matches 11 bases. The receptor was derived from a female patient aged 2-15 years who had a stem cell transplant for Fanconi anemia, so the T cells may come from the graft donor. This specimen consisted of peripheral blood, obtained 360 days after TCRalphabeta/CD19-depleted stem cell transplant. DNA for the CDR3: TGCGCCAGCAGCCAACTCGCCTTGACTAGCGGGGCCCACTACGAGCAGTACTTC. Encoded protein: CASSQLALTSGAHYEQYF.